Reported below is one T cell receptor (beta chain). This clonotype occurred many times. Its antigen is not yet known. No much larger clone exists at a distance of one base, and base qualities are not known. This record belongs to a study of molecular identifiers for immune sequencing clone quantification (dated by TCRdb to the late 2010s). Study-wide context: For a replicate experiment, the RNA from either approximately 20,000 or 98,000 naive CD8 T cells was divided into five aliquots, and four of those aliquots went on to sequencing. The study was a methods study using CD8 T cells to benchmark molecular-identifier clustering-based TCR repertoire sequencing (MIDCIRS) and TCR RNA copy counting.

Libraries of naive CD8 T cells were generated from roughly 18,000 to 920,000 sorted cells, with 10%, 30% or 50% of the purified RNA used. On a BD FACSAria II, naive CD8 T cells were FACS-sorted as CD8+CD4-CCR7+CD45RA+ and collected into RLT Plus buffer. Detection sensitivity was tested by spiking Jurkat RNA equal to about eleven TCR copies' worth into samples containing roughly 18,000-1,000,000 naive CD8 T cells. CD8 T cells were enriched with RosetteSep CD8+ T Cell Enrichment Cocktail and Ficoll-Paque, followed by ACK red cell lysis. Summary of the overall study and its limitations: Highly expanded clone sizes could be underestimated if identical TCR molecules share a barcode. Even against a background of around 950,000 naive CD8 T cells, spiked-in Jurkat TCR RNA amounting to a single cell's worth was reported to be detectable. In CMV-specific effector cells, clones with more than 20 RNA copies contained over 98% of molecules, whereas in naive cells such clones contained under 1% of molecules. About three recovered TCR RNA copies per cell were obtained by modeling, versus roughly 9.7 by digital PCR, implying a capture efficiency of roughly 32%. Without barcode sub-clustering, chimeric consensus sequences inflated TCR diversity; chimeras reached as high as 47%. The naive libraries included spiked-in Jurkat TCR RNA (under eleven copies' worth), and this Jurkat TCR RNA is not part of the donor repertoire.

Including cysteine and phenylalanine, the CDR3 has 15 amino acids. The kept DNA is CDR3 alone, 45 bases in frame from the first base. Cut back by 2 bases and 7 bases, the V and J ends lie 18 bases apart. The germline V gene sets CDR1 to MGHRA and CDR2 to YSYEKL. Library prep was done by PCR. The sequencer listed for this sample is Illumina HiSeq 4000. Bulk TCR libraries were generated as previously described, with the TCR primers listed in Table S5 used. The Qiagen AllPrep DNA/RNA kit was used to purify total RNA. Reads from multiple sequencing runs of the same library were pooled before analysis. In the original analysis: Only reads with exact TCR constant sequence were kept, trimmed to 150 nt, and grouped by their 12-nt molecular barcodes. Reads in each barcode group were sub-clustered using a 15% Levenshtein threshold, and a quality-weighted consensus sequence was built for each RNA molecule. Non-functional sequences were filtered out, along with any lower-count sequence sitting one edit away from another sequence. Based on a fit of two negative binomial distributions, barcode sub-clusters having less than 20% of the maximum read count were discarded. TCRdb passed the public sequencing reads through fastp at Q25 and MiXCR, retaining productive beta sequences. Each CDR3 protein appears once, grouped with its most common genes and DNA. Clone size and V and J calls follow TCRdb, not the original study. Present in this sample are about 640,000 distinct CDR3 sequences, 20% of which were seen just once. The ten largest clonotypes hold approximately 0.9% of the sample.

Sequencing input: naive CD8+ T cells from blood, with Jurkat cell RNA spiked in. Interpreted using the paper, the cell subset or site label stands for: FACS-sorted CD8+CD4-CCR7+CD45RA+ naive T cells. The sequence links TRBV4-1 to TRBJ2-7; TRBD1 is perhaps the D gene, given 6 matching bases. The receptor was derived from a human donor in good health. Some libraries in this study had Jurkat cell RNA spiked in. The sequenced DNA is TGCGCCAGCAGCCAATATAGGACAGCCGTGGGGGAGCAGTACTTC. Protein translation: CASSQYRTAVGEQYF.